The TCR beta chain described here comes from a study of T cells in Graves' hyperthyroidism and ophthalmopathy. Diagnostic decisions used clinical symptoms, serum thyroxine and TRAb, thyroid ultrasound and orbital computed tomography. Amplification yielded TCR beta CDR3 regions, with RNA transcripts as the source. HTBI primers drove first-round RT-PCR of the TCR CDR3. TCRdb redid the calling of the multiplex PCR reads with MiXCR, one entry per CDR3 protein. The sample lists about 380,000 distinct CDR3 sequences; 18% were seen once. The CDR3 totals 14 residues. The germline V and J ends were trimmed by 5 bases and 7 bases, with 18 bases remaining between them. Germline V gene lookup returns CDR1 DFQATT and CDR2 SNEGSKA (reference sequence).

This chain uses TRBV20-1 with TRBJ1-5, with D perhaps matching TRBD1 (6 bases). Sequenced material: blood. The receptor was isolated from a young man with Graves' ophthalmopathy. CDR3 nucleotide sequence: TGCAGTGCTGCAGACCAGGGGACCGGACAGCCCCAGCATTTT. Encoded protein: CSAADQGTGQPQHF.